This T cell receptor beta chain was recovered during a study of blood T cell repertoires in COVID-19. Study in general: From T cells, B-cell-depleted T cells, or PBMCs came the material, which was cDNA or gDNA.

This clone has just one count. The method was immunoSEQ multiplex PCR; TCRdb's version includes in-frame clones alone and lacks a portion of them. The sample gives 210,000 or so clones, around 90% of which show up once; 0.5% to 0.75% is in the top ten. Germline-derived CDR1 and CDR2 are SSHAT and FNYEAQ (reference sequence). With V trimmed by 1 base and J by 5 bases, 5 bases remained unmatched. The length of the CDR3 is 15 residues. The chain has TRBV7-7 and TRBJ2-1, with 7 bases fitting TRBD2. The receptor comes from a man between 45 and 60 years old with acute or convalescent COVID-19. Sequenced material: peripheral blood. CDR3 region: CASSLGPSGDNEQFF. The CDR3 DNA reads TGTGCCAGCAGCTTAGGTCCTAGCGGCGACAATGAGCAGTTCTTC.